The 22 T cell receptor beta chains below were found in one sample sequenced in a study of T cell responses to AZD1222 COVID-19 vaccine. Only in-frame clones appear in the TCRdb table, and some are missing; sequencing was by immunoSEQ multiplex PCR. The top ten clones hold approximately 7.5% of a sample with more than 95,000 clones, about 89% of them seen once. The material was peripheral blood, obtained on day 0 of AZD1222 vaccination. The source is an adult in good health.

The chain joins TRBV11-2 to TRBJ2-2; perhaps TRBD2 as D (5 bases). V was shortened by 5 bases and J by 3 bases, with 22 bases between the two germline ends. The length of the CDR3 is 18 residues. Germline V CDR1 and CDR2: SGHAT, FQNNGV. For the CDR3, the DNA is TGTGCCAGCAGCCCCCGGGCCGGAGGATTTGAGTACACCGGGGAGCTGTTTTTT. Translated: CASSPRAGGFEYTGELFF.

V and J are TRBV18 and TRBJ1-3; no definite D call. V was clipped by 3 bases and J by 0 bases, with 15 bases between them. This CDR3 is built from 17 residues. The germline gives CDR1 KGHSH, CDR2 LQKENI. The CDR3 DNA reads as TGTGCCAGCTCACCGTTGGAGGGTTTGCCCTCTGGAAACACCATATATTTT. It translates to CASSPLEGLPSGNTIYF.

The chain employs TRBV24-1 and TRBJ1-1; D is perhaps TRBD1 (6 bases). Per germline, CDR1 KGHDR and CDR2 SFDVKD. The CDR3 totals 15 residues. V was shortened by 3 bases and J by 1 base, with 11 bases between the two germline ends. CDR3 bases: TGTGCCACCAGTGATCCGACGACAGGGAACACTGAAGCTTTCTTT. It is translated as CATSDPTTGNTEAFF.

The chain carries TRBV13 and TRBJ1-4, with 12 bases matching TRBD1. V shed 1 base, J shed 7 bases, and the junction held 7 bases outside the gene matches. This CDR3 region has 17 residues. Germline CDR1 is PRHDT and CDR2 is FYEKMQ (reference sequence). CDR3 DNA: TGTGCCAGCAGCTTAGCCTCCGGGACAGGGGGCTTTGAAAAACTGTTTTTT. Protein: CASSLASGTGGFEKLFF.

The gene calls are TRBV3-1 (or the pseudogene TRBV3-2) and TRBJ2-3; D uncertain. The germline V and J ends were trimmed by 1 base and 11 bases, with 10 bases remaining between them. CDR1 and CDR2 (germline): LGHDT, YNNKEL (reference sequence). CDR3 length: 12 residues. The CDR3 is CASSQGGIGQYF. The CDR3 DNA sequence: TGTGCCAGCAGCCAAGGTGGGATCGGGCAGTATTTT.

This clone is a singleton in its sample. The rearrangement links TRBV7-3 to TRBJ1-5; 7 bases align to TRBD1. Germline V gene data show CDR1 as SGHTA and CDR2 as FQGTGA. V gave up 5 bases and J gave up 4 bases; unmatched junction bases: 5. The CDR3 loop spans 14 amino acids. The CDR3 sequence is CASSRTGQNQPQHF. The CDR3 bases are TGTGCCAGCAGCCGGACAGGCCAAAATCAGCCCCAGCATTTT.

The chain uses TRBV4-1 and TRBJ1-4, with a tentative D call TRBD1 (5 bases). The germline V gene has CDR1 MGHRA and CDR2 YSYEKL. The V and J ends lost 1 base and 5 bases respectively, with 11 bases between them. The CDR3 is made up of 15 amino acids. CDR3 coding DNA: TGCGCCAGCAGCCAAGCCGGGACCCTCAATGAAAAACTGTTTTTT. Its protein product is CASSQAGTLNEKLFF.

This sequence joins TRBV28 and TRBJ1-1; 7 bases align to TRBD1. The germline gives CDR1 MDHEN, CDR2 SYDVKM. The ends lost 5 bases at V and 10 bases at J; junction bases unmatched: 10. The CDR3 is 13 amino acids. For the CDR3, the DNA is TGTGCCAGCAGTCCAGTTACAGGGGAGGTAGCTTTCTTT. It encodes CASSPVTGEVAFF.

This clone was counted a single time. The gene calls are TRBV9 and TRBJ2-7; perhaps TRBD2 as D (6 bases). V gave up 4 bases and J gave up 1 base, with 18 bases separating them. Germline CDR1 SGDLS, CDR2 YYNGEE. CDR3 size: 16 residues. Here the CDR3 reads CASSRGPDGGSYEQYF. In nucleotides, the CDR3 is TGTGCCAGCAGCAGGGGACCCGACGGGGGTTCCTACGAGCAGTACTTC.

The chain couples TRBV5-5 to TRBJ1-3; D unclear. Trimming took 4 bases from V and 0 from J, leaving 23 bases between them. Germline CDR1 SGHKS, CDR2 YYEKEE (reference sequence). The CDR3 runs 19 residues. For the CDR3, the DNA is TGTGCCAGCAGCCCGGAATTCTTCCAACGAGCGCTCTCTGGAAACACCATATATTTT. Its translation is CASSPEFFQRALSGNTIYF.

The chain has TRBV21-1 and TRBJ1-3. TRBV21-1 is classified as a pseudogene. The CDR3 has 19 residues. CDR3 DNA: TGTGCCAGCAGCAGAACAGAGACTCACACCCGACCCTCTGGAAACACCATATATTTT. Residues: CASSRTETHTRPSGNTIYF.

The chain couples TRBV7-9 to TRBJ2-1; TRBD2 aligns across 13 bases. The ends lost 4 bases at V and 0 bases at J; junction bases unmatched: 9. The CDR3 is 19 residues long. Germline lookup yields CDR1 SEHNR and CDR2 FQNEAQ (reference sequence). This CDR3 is CASSSSARTSGSSYNEQFF. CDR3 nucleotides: TGTGCCAGCAGCTCCTCCGCCAGGACTAGCGGGAGCTCCTACAATGAGCAGTTCTTC.

CDR3 sequence reads: CASSPDSNTGELFF. The CDR3 coding sequence is TGTGCCAGCAGCCCAGACAGTAACACCGGGGAGCTGTTTTTT. The chain is built from TRBV5-4 and TRBJ2-2; a weak D match, TRBD1 (5 bases). V lost 4 bases, J lost 2 bases, and 9 bases lay in between. The CDR3 covers 14 residues. CDR1 SGHNT and CDR2 YYREEE come from the germline V gene (reference sequence).

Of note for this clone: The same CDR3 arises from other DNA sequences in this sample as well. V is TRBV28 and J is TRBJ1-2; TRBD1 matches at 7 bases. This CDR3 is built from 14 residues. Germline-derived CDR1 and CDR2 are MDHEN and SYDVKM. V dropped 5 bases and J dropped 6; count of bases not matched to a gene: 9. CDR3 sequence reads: CASSRTRGQHGYTF. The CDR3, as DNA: TGTGCCAGCAGTCGAACAAGGGGGCAGCATGGCTACACCTTC.

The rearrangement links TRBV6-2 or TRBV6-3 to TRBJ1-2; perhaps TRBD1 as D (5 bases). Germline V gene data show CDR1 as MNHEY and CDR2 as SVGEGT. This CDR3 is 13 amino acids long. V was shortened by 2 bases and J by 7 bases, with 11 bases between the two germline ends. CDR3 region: CASSYAGQGGYTF. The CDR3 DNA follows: TGTGCCAGCAGTTACGCAGGGCAGGGTGGCTACACCTTC.

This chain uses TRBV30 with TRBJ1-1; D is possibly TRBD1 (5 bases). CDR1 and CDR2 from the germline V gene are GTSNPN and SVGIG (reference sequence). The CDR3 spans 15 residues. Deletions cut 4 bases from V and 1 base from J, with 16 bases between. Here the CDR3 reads CAWTKGGASNTEAFF. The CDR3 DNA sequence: TGTGCCTGGACTAAGGGCGGGGCTTCGAACACTGAAGCTTTCTTT.

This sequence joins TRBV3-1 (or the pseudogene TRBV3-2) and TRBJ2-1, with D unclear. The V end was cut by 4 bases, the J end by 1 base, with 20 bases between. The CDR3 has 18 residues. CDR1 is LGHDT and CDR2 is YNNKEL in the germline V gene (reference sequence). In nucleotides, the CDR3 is TGTGCCAGCAGCCCGGTGGGGATGTTCGGACCTTCCTACAATGAGCAGTTCTTC. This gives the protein CASSPVGMFGPSYNEQFF.

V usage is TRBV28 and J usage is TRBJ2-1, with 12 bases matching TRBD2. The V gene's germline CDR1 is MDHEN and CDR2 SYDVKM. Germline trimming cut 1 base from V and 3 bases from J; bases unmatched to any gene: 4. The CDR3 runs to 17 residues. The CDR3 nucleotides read TGTGCCAGCAGTTTATCCTGGACTAGCGGGATCTACAATGAGCAGTTCTTC. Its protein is CASSLSWTSGIYNEQFF. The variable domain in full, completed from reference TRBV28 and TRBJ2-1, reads DVKVTQSSRYLVKRTGEKVFLECVQDMDHENMFWYRQDPGLGLRLIYFSYDVKMKEKGDIPEGYSVSREKKERFSLILESASTNQTSMYLCASSLSWTSGIYNEQFFGPGTRLTVL.

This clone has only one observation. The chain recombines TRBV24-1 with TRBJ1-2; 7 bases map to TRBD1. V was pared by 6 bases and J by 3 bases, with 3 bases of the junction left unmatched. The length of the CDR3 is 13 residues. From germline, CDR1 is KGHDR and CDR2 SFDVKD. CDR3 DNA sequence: TGTGCCACCAGTCGGACAGGAGACTATGGCTACACCTTC. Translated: CATSRTGDYGYTF.

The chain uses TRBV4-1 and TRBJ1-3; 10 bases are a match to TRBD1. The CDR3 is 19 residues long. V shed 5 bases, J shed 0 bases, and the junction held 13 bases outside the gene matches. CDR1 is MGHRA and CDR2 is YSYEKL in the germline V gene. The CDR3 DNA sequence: TGCGCCAGCAGCACCCATACGGGGACAGGGGCCAGCTCTGGAAACACCATATATTTT. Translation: CASSTHTGTGASSGNTIYF.

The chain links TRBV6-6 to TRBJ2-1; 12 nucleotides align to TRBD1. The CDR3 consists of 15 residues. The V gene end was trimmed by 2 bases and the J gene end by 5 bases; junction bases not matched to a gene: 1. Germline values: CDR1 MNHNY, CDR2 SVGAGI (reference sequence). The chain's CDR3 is CASSYGTGGHNEQFF. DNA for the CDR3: TGTGCCAGCAGTTACGGGACAGGGGGCCACAATGAGCAGTTCTTC.

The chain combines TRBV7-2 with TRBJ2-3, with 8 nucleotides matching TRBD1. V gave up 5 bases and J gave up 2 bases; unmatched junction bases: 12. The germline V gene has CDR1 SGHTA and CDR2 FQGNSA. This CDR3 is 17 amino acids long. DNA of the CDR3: TGTGCCAGCAGCCTGAGGACAGGGCGGTTGGTCACAGATACGCAGTATTTT. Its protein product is CASSLRTGRLVTDTQYF.